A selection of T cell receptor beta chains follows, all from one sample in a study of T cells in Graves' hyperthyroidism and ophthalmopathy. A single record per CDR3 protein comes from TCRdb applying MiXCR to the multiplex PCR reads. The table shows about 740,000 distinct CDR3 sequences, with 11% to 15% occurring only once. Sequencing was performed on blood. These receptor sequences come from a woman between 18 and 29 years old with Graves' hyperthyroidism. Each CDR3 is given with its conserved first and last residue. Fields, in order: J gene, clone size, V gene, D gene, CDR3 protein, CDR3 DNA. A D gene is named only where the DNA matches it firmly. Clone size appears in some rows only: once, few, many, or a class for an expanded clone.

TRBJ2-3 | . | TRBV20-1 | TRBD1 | CSASGTGGTDTQYF | TGCAGTGCTAGCGGGACAGGGGGCACAGATACGCAGTATTTT
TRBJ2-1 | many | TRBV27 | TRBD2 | CASSLGTSGMGEQFF | TGTGCCAGCAGCCTAGGGACTAGCGGAATGGGTGAGCAGTTCTTC
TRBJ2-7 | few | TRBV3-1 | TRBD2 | CASSQVAGVVEQYF | TGTGCCAGCAGCCAAGTAGCGGGAGTCGTCGAGCAGTACTTC
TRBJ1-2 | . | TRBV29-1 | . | CSVEDHGRDTSGYTF | TGCAGCGTTGAAGATCACGGCCGGGACACCAGCGGCTACACCTTC
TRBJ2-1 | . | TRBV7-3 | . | CASSQTGGTRSYNEQFF | TGCGCCAGCAGCCAAACCGGCGGGACCCGCTCCTACAATGAGCAGTTCTTC
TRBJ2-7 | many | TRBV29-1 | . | CSVDSGYEQYF | TGCAGCGTTGACAGTGGGTACGAGCAGTACTTC
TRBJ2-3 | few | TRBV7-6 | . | CASSLHTYTDTQYF | TGTGCCAGCAGCTTACACACTTACACAGATACGCAGTATTTT
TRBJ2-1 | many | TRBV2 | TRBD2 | CASRKLAGGPNEQFF | TGTGCCAGCAGGAAACTAGCGGGAGGGCCTAACGAGCAGTTCTTC
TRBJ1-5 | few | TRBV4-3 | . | CASSQDWGRPDQPQHF | TGCGCCAGCAGCCAAGATTGGGGCCGGCCGGATCAGCCCCAGCATTTT
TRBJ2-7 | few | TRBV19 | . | CASTRSISSYEQYF | TGTGCCAGTACTCGTTCGATAAGCTCCTACGAGCAGTACTTC
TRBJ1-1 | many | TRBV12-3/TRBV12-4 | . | CASSSQGWGTEAFF | TGTGCCAGCAGTTCACAGGGTTGGGGGACTGAAGCTTTCTTT
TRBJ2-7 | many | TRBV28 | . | CASSLRGRHSYEQYF | TGTGCCAGCAGTTTACGCGGACGCCACTCCTACGAGCAGTACTTC
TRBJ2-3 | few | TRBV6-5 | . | CASSYSIGEDTQYF | TGTGCCAGCAGTTACTCGATCGGGGAAGATACGCAGTATTTT
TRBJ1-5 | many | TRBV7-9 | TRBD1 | CASSLAGDSNQPQHF | TGTGCCAGCAGCTTAGCTGGGGACAGTAATCAGCCCCAGCATTTT
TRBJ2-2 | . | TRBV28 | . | CASSSRVRTGELFF | TGTGCCAGCAGTTCCAGGGTTCGCACCGGGGAGCTGTTTTTT
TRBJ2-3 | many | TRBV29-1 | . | CSVEAPTPSSTDTQYF | TGCAGCGTTGAGGCCCCCACCCCGTCTAGCACAGATACGCAGTATTTT
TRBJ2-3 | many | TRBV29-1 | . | CSVVHRAHTDTQYF | TGCAGCGTTGTCCACAGGGCCCACACAGATACGCAGTATTTT
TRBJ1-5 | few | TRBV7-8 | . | CASSFYQGNQPQHF | TGTGCCAGCAGCTTTTACCAGGGGAATCAGCCCCAGCATTTT
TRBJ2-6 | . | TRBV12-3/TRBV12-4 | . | CASTAQSSGANVLTF | TGTGCCAGCACGGCTCAGTCCTCTGGGGCCAACGTCCTGACTTTC